These 8 T cell receptor beta chains originate from one sample sequenced in a study of T-cell memory formation after mild COVID-19. Using its own MiXCR run on the 5' RACE reads, TCRdb lists one record per CDR3 protein. The repertoire includes some 300,000 distinct CDR3 sequences, 20% to 25% of them detected once, and about 21% sits in the top ten. The specimen sequenced was PBMCs or a T cell subset sorted from them (not recorded which). The source of these receptors is a man aged 18 to 30 who had mild COVID-19 (a few samples of this study predate the infection). Cell type and time point are not known.

This chain links TRBV21-1 with TRBJ2-4; the tabulated D call, TRBD1, remains unverified against the DNA. TRBV21-1 is marked as a pseudogene. The CDR3 is made up of 17 amino acids. The CDR3 is CASSRRDRTTSKNIQYF. In DNA, the CDR3 is TGTGCCAGCAGCCGCCGGGACAGGACCACCTCCAAAAACATTCAGTACTTC.

The table lists this clonotype with a few counts. The CDR3 DNA is TGTGCCAGCAGCCCATTTAACGGGGGCCCTTACAATGAGCAGTTCTTC. Residues: CASSPFNGGPYNEQFF. The chain uses TRBV7-9 and TRBJ2-1, with D possibly called TRBD1 or TRBD2 (6 bases each). The CDR3 is 16 amino acids. The germline V gene has CDR1 SEHNR and CDR2 FQNEAQ (reference sequence). Trimming shortened V by 5 bases and J by 4 bases, and 18 bases separated the two germline ends.

V gene TRBV20-1 combines with J gene TRBJ1-2; 7 bases are shared with TRBD1. CDR3 length equals 16 residues. CDR1 is DFQATT and CDR2 is SNEGSKA in the germline V gene (reference sequence). The ends lost 0 bases at V and 4 bases at J; junction bases unmatched: 11. The CDR3 DNA sequence: TGCAGTGCTAGAGATGACAGGGTGGTTAGGGGCTATGGCTACACCTTC. Its translation is CSARDDRVVRGYGYTF.

This clonotype was picked up many times. The chain combines TRBV7-2 with TRBJ1-1; D uncertain. This CDR3 region has 14 residues. V lost 5 bases, J lost 5 bases, and 15 bases lay in between. CDR1 is SGHTA and CDR2 is FQGNSA in the germline V gene. The CDR3 nucleotides read TGTGCCAGCAGCCAGGCATGGGGTTGGACTGAAGCTTTCTTT. It yields the protein CASSQAWGWTEAFF.

This chain joins TRBV10-3 and TRBJ1-1; 7 bases align to TRBD1. Unmatched junction bases numbered 14, after V lost 6 bases and J lost 1 base. Germline-derived CDR1 and CDR2 are ENHRY and SYGVKD. The CDR3 extends over 17 amino acids. The CDR3 DNA reads TGTGCCATCAGGGATCCGGGACAGTCTACTTGGAACACTGAAGCTTTCTTT. This translates into CAIRDPGQSTWNTEAFF.

This chain joins TRBV7-9 and TRBJ2-7, with 7 positions matching TRBD1. Germline CDR1 is SEHNR and CDR2 is FQNEAQ (reference sequence). The CDR3 totals 15 residues. Trimming took 3 bases from V and 3 from J; bases not matched to a gene: 8. The CDR3 loop is CASSLDTGVLYEQYV. The CDR3 DNA is TGTGCCAGCAGCTTGGACACAGGGGTCCTCTACGAGCAGTACGTC.

There are many counts of this clonotype. The chain carries TRBV7-6 and TRBJ2-1; 9 bases agree with TRBD1. Germline V gene data show CDR1 as SGHVS and CDR2 as FNYEAQ. V lost 5 bases, J lost 4 bases, and 9 bases stayed unmatched. The CDR3 extends over 16 amino acids. For the CDR3, the DNA is TGTGCCAGCAGCGACTCTTCGGACAGGGGATACAATGAGCAGTTCTTC. Its protein is CASSDSSDRGYNEQFF.

The chain combines TRBV7-6 with TRBJ2-2, with 11 bases aligning to TRBD1. The V gene end was trimmed by 0 bases and the J gene end by 7 bases; junction bases not matched to a gene: 4. The length of the CDR3 is 16 residues. Germline CDR1 and CDR2: SGHVS and FNYEAQ. The CDR3 DNA reads as TGTGCCAGCAGCTTAGCGAGGACAGGGGGCGACGGGGAGCTGTTTTTT. This encodes CASSLARTGGDGELFF.